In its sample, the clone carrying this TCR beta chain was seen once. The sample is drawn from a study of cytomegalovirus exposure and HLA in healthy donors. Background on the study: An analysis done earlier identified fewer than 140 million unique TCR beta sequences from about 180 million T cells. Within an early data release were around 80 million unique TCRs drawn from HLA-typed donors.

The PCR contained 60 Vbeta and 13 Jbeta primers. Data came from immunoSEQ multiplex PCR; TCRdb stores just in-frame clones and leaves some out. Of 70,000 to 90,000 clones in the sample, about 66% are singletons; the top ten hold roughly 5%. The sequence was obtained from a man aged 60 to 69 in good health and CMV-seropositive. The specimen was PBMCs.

The CDR3 DNA reads TGTGCCAGCAGCTTGGGACAGGGGATAGATACTGAAGCTTTCTTT. Translated, it gives CASSLGQGIDTEAFF. This chain connects TRBV9 to TRBJ1-1, with TRBD1 matching 10 bases. The CDR3 is 15 amino acids. The ends lost 4 bases at V and 5 bases at J; junction bases unmatched: 8. Per the germline V gene, CDR1 is SGDLS and CDR2 is YYNGEE. The variable domain in full, completed from reference TRBV9 and TRBJ1-1, reads DSGVTQTPKHLITATGQRVTLRCSPRSGDLSVYWYQQSLDQGLQFLIQYYNGEERAKGNILERFSAQQFPDLHSELNLSSLELGDSALYFCASSLGQGIDTEAFFGQGTRLTVV.